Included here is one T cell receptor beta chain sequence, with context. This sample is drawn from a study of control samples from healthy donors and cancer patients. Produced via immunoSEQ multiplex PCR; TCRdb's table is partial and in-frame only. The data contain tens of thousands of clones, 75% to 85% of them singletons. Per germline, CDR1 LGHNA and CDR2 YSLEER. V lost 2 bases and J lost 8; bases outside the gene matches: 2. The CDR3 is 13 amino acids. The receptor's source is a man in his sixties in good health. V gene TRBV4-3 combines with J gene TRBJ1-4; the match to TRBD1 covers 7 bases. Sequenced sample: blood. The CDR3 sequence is CASSQSGGEKLFF. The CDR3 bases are TGCGCCAGCAGCCAATCAGGGGGAGAAAAACTGTTTTTT.